Many counts were recorded for the clone carrying this T cell receptor (beta chain). The data belong to a study of T-cell reconstitution after alpha-beta-depleted transplantation in children. With 5 bases removed from V and 0 bases from J, the gap between germline ends came to 11 bases. This CDR3 has 14 residues. Germline V CDR1 and CDR2: SEHNR, FQNEAQ (reference sequence). Using unique molecular identifiers, the investigators prepared the TCRbeta library. TCRdb fed the PCR reads into MiXCR, producing one record per CDR3 protein. The sample shows some 300,000 distinct CDR3 sequences, approximately 10% of them seen only once.

V is TRBV7-9 and J is TRBJ2-7, with unresolved D. Specimen: PBMCs from the stem cell graft donor, collected from the stem cell graft. This clonotype was obtained from a human donor who donated a stem cell graft to a child with acute lymphoblastic leukemia. The CDR3 protein is CASSISTDSYEQYF. For the CDR3, the DNA is TGTGCCAGCAGCATTAGTACGGACTCCTACGAGCAGTACTTC.